A single sample is the source of the 5 T cell receptor beta chains below, sequenced in a study of PD-L1 blockade in urothelial cancer (dated by TCRdb to 2015 to 2018). Read against the paper, the sample's time point label means: peripheral blood 6 weeks after treatment start. Receptor libraries were prepared by the immunoSEQ multiplex PCR assay. Imported from immuneACCESS, the table was reduced by TCRdb to in-frame sequences with V and J called. These copies leave out some clones; in studies compared against another copy, an unresolved V gene accounts for under half, and the cause of the remainder is not known. Counted in this sample were 30,000 or so clones; roughly 87% of them appeared once. The biggest ten clones account for approximately 8.1% of the sample. Sequenced material: PBMCs, taken around atezolizumab (anti-PD-L1) treatment. These receptors were obtained from a man aged 80 or over with urothelial cancer.

In this sample, this clone turned up once. The CDR3 protein is CASSLGRAGLNNEQFF. In DNA, the CDR3 is TGTGCCAGCAGCTTAGGGAGGGCTGGCCTAAACAATGAGCAGTTCTTC. This chain joins TRBV13 and TRBJ2-1; D may be TRBD2 (5 bases). The V gene's germline CDR1 is PRHDT and CDR2 FYEKMQ (reference sequence). Between the trimmed V and J ends, which lost 0 bases and 5 bases, there was a span of 14 bases. The CDR3 covers 16 residues.

In this sample, this clone turned up once. The DNA is omitted, as the CDR3 cannot be located on it reliably, and the CDR3 follows TCRdb's listing. The V call is TRBV28, the J call TRBJ2-7; TRBD2 was called by the table and not checked on the DNA. 16 amino acids form the CDR3, both terminal residues included. Germline CDR1 MDHEN, CDR2 SYDVKM. CDR3 residues: CASSSSGVPLSYEQYF.

V and J are TRBV15 and TRBJ2-7, with 8 bases aligning to TRBD1. The CDR3 has 18 amino acids. The germline V gene encodes CDR1 LNHNV and CDR2 YYDKDF (reference sequence). V lost 4 bases to trimming and J lost 2 bases; unmatched junction nucleotides: 16. As DNA, the CDR3 is TGTGCCACCAGCACCGATCCCTGGGACAGGAGGAGACCCTACGAGCAGTACTTC. It codes for CATSTDPWDRRRPYEQYF.

The gene calls are TRBV7-2 and TRBJ2-7, with 7 bases matching TRBD2. J lost 6 bases, V lost 5 bases, and 10 bases had no gene match. Germline V gene sequence: CDR1 SGHTA, CDR2 FQGNSA. The CDR3 has 14 residues. Here the CDR3 DNA reads TGTGCCAGCAGCGGGAGGGGATCCCTGGGCGAGCAGTACTTC. It codes for CASSGRGSLGEQYF. The full variable domain, its missing parts supplied by reference TRBV7-2 and TRBJ2-7, is GAGVSQSPSNKVTEKGKDVELRCDPISGHTALYWYRQSLGQGLEFLIYFQGNSAPDKSGLPSDRFSAERTGGSVSTLTIQRTQQEDSAVYLCASSGRGSLGEQYFGPGTRLTVT.

This chain joins TRBV15 and TRBJ2-3, with TRBD2 matching over 7 bases. Losses at the gene ends were 3 bases for V and 4 bases for J; bases not matched to a gene: 4. The CDR3 covers 14 residues. Germline values: CDR1 LNHNV, CDR2 YYDKDF (reference sequence). Written as DNA, the CDR3 is TGTGCCACCAGCAGCGGGAGGAGGCCAGATACGCAGTATTTT. It specifies CATSSGRRPDTQYF.